Listed below are T cell receptor beta chains from one sample, sequenced in a study of STAT5B mutations in CD4+ large granular lymphocyte leukemia. Repertoires were generated with immunoSEQ multiplex PCR, while TCRdb's copy carries only in-frame clones and drops some. The sample has 25,000 to 30,000 clones; under 85% are singletons. Material: CD4+ T cells from blood buffy coats. Receptors originate from a human donor in good health. The CDR3 runs from the conserved cysteine through the conserved F or W. Each record gives: CDR3 DNA, CDR3 protein, clone size, J gene, V gene, D gene. D genes are given only for firm matches. Clone size is stated in some rows and not others, as once, few, many or a class when expanded.

TGTGCCAGCAGCCAAGAAAGGGGGATTGACACTGAAGCTTTCTTT | CASSQERGIDTEAFF | few | TRBJ1-1 | TRBV4-2 | .
TGCGCCAGCAGCTTTCAGGGGGGATCCTACAATGAGCAGTTCTTC | CASSFQGGSYNEQFF | . | TRBJ2-1 | TRBV5-1 | .
TGCAGCGTTGATAAGGAGGGACGAGCTTTCTTT | CSVDKEGRAFF | . | TRBJ1-1 | TRBV29-1 | .
TGTGCCAGCAGCTTAGCGGCAGTCTCCTACAATGAGCAGTTCTTC | CASSLAAVSYNEQFF | . | TRBJ2-1 | TRBV7-2 | .
TGTGCCAGCAGTGGACTGGCGGGGGGGCAGAACAATGAGCAGTTCTTC | CASSGLAGGQNNEQFF | . | TRBJ2-1 | TRBV2 | TRBD2
TGTGCCATCAGTGATTACAGAGCCACTGAAGCTTTCTTT | CAISDYRATEAFF | few | TRBJ1-1 | TRBV10-3 | .
TGCGCCAGCAGCCAAGGGCCGTTGAGCAATCAGCCGCAGCATTTT | CASSQGPLSNQPQHF | . | TRBJ1-5 | TRBV4-3 | .
TGTGCCAGCTCACCACCGGACAGGGCAAACGTTGGGGGCTACACCTTC | CASSPPDRANVGGYTF | . | TRBJ1-2 | TRBV18 | TRBD1
TGCGCCAGCAGCGGGACACCACAAGAGACCCAGTACTTC | CASSGTPQETQYF | . | TRBJ2-5 | TRBV4-3 | .
TGTGCCAGTAGTCCCCGAACTAGCGGGGGCTACGAGCAGTACTTC | CASSPRTSGGYEQYF | . | TRBJ2-7 | TRBV19 | TRBD2
TGTGCCAGCAGCTCCCGGGACCGCAATCAGCCCCAGCATTTT | CASSSRDRNQPQHF | . | TRBJ1-5 | TRBV7-9 | .
TGTGCCAGCAGCTTAGCGGGGGAGGGGACCGGGGAGCTGTTTTTT | CASSLAGEGTGELFF | . | TRBJ2-2 | TRBV7-6 | TRBD2
TGTGCCAGCAGCGGGACAGGGGGAGCACAAGAGACCCAGTACTTC | CASSGTGGAQETQYF | . | TRBJ2-5 | TRBV5-6 | TRBD1
TGCGCCGGCAGCTTAAACCGGCCAGGGAACACCGGGGAGCTGTTTTTT | CAGSLNRPGNTGELFF | once | TRBJ2-2 | TRBV5-1 | .
TGCGCCGGACCCAATAGCACAGATACGCAGTATTTT | CAGPNSTDTQYF | . | TRBJ2-3 | TRBV4-1 | .
TGTGCCAGCAGCACCGGGGGGTTTAATGAAAAACTGTTTTTT | CASSTGGFNEKLFF | few | TRBJ1-4 | TRBV7-8 | .
TGTGCCAGCAGCTCAGCCGGGACGGAGAACACTGAAGCTTTCTTT | CASSSAGTENTEAFF | . | TRBJ1-1 | TRBV5-4 | .
TGCAGCGTTGAAGGAGGGAGCGGGGGGGCTTGGGAGACCCAGTACTTC | CSVEGGSGGAWETQYF | . | TRBJ2-5 | TRBV29-1 | TRBD2
TGTGCCAGCAGCCAAGATGAGAGGGCTAGCGGGGGTTCCGGGAAGACCCAGTACTTC | CASSQDERASGGSGKTQYF | . | TRBJ2-5 | TRBV4-2 | TRBD2
TGTGCCAGCAGCCTACACCACCAGGGGACTGAAGCTTTCTTT | CASSLHHQGTEAFF | . | TRBJ1-1 | TRBV11-2 | .
TGTGCCAGCAGCTCGGGGCGGGGGGTGGTAGATACGCAGTATTTT | CASSSGRGVVDTQYF | . | TRBJ2-3 | TRBV5-4 | TRBD2
TGCAGCGTTGCGACAGGGGGCTCCACCACTGAAGCTTTCTTT | CSVATGGSTTEAFF | . | TRBJ1-1 | TRBV29-1 | TRBD1
TGCAGCGTCCAGACTAGCGGGGGGGTAGCAGATACGCAGTATTTT | CSVQTSGGVADTQYF | . | TRBJ2-3 | TRBV29-1 | TRBD2
TGTGCCAGCAGCTTGCAGGGACAGGGGATTAATGAAAAACTGTTTTTT | CASSLQGQGINEKLFF | . | TRBJ1-4 | TRBV5-6 | TRBD1
TGTGCCACGGCGGCAGCGCCCCAGGGTACTGAAGCTTTCTTT | CATAAAPQGTEAFF | once | TRBJ1-1 | TRBV10-3 | .
TGTGCCAGCAGTTCCTATCAGGGGATCGACTATGGCTACACCTTC | CASSSYQGIDYGYTF | . | TRBJ1-2 | TRBV6-6 | .
TGTGCCACCAGCAGTTCCTATCAACGAAGATTCGCTGAAGCTTTCTTT | CATSSSYQRRFAEAFF | . | TRBJ1-1 | TRBV15 | .
TGTGCCAGCAGTCCTCTGCCAGGGGAGGGGTACACCTTC | CASSPLPGEGYTF | once | TRBJ1-2 | TRBV6-6 | .
TGTGCCAGCAGTTACGCAGGGAGAGTTGACGAGCAGTACTTC | CASSYAGRVDEQYF | . | TRBJ2-7 | TRBV6-6 | .
TGTGCCAGCTCACCGATCCCCACCGAGAACTACGAGCAGTACTTC | CASSPIPTENYEQYF | . | TRBJ2-7 | TRBV18 | .
TGTGCCAGCAGTGAATCTTCGCTTCTAGCCAAAAACATTCAGTACTTC | CASSESSLLAKNIQYF | few | TRBJ2-4 | TRBV2 | .
TGCAGCGTTGGGGCGGGGGGGCAAGAGACCCAGTACTTC | CSVGAGGQETQYF | . | TRBJ2-5 | TRBV29-1 | TRBD2
TGTGCCAGCAGCGTAGATCGGGGGGGGTCAGGGGAGACCCAGTACTTC | CASSVDRGGSGETQYF | . | TRBJ2-5 | TRBV9 | TRBD2
TGCGCCAGCACATCGGGACTTGGGCAAGAGACCCAGTACTTC | CASTSGLGQETQYF | . | TRBJ2-5 | TRBV5-1 | .
TGTGCCAGCATGGTGGGGACGGGCAGGGCTAGCACAGATACGCAGTATTTT | CASMVGTGRASTDTQYF | . | TRBJ2-3 | TRBV28 | .
TGTGCCAGCAGAGGACAGAGGGGATATGGCTACACCTTC | CASRGQRGYGYTF | . | TRBJ1-2 | TRBV2 | .
TGTGCCAGCAGCGCTTTCGGGACTAACACCGGGGAGCTGTTTTTT | CASSAFGTNTGELFF | . | TRBJ2-2 | TRBV9 | .
TGTGCCAGCAGCCAAGGCCTTACAGGGGCGAGCTCCTATAATTCACCCCTCCACTTT | CASSQGLTGASSYNSPLHF | . | TRBJ1-6 | TRBV14 | TRBD1
TGTGCCAGCAGTTTCCCGGCTAACCCTAGCACAGATACGCAGTATTTT | CASSFPANPSTDTQYF | . | TRBJ2-3 | TRBV28 | .